A single sample gave rise to the 27 T cell receptor beta chains below, sequenced in a study of blood T cell repertoires in COVID-19. Profiled with immunoSEQ multiplex PCR; TCRdb holds only in-frame clones, not every one. The sample has 98,000 or so clones, roughly four fifths seen once. The sample taken for sequencing was peripheral blood. The receptors were sampled from a woman in her seventies with acute or convalescent COVID-19.

V gene TRBV5-6 combines with J gene TRBJ2-7; TRBD2 matches at 9 bases. Germline trimming cut 4 bases from V and 6 bases from J; bases unmatched to any gene: 11. The CDR3 contains 15 residues. Germline assignment: CDR1 SGHDT and CDR2 YYEEEE. The CDR3 is CASSLTGGREGEQYF. The CDR3 DNA reads TGTGCCAGCAGCCTCACGGGCGGGAGGGAAGGCGAGCAGTACTTC.

A few counts support this clone. The chain carries TRBV2 and TRBJ2-3, with 9 nucleotides matching TRBD1. Germline V gene data show CDR1 as SNHLY and CDR2 as FYNNEI. With 7 bases clipped from V and 4 bases from J, the junction kept 9 bases outside the gene matches. CDR3 size: 15 residues. In DNA, the CDR3 is TGTGCCAGCAAAAAGCCGGGACAGGGATCAGATACGCAGTATTTT. It specifies CASKKPGQGSDTQYF.

The V call is TRBV28, the J call TRBJ2-1; the D gene is possibly TRBD2 (5 bases). CDR3 size: 16 residues. Germline values: CDR1 MDHEN, CDR2 SYDVKM. The V gene lost 5 bases and the J gene lost 0 bases, with 14 bases spanning the gap. CDR3 DNA sequence: TGTGCCAGCAGTCCCTCGAGCGGTAGCTCCTACAATGAGCAGTTCTTC. Protein sequence: CASSPSSGSSYNEQFF.

The J gene is TRBJ1-2, the V gene TRBV19; D is possibly TRBD1 (5 bases). The CDR3 has 12 residues. From germline, CDR1 is LNHDA and CDR2 SQIVND (reference sequence). V lost 7 bases and J lost 8, with 14 bases in between. The CDR3 loop is CASIGTGPGYTF. In nucleotides, the CDR3 is TGTGCCAGTATCGGAACAGGACCCGGCTACACCTTC.

The chain carries TRBV11-3 and TRBJ2-1; 13 nucleotides match TRBD2. V was clipped by 3 bases and J by 7 bases; unmatched bases: 12. The CDR3 has 18 residues. Germline V CDR1 and CDR2: SGHNT, YENEEA. The DNA for the CDR3 is TGTGCCAGCAGCTTGAGGGCGGCGACTAGCGGGAGGAGAAATGAGCAGTTCTTC. It codes for CASSLRAATSGRRNEQFF.

The J gene is TRBJ2-2, the V gene TRBV15; 7 bases align to TRBD2. Germline V gene sequence: CDR1 LNHNV, CDR2 YYDKDF (reference sequence). J was trimmed by 1 base and V by 0 bases; bases with no gene match: 5. This CDR3 comprises 17 residues. In nucleotides, the CDR3 is TGTGCCACCAGCAGAGAACCGGCTAGCGGGAACACCGGGGAGCTGTTTTTT. Encoded protein: CATSREPASGNTGELFF.

The CDR3 spells CSVRDSGINTEAFF. CDR3 bases: TGCAGCGTTCGGGACAGCGGTATTAACACTGAAGCTTTCTTT. The V and J genes are TRBV29-1 and TRBJ1-1; 7 positions agree with TRBD1. The V gene end was trimmed by 5 bases and the J gene end by 2 bases; junction bases not matched to a gene: 8. The CDR3 covers 14 residues. In germline, CDR1 is SQVTM, CDR2 ANQGSEA.

This chain joins TRBV29-1 and TRBJ2-4; the D gene is possibly TRBD1 (5 bases). Trimming left V 3 bases short and J 0 bases short, with 12 bases between. This CDR3 region has 15 residues. The V gene's germline CDR1 is SQVTM and CDR2 ANQGSEA. CDR3 amino acids: CSVEGRSPAKNIQYF. The DNA of the CDR3 is TGCAGCGTTGAGGGGCGCAGCCCAGCCAAAAACATTCAGTACTTC.

The CDR3 is CASSLGGWDVNYGYTF. The CDR3 DNA reads TGTGCCAGCAGTTTGGGAGGGTGGGATGTTAACTATGGCTACACCTTC. The chain recombines TRBV28 with TRBJ1-2, with D unresolved. Germline values: CDR1 MDHEN, CDR2 SYDVKM. The V gene lost 3 bases and the J gene lost 1 base, with 15 bases spanning the gap. This CDR3 has 16 residues.

The chain recombines TRBV7-9 with TRBJ1-1; D is possibly TRBD1 (6 bases). Trimming stripped 3 bases from V and 5 bases from J, with 13 bases between. Germline-derived CDR1 and CDR2 are SEHNR and FQNEAQ (reference sequence). The CDR3 sequence is 14 residues long. The CDR3 DNA reads as TGTGCCAGCAGCTTCCTTACAGGGTTAACTGAAGCTTTCTTT. It translates to CASSFLTGLTEAFF.

The J gene is TRBJ2-1, the V gene TRBV24-1; 8 bases match TRBD1. Trimming removed 9 bases from V and 4 bases from J; junction bases left unmatched: 7. In germline, CDR1 is KGHDR, CDR2 SFDVKD. This CDR3 contains 14 residues. Here the CDR3 DNA reads TGTGCCACCTCCGGCAGGGGGCGGTACAATGAGCAGTTCTTC. Amino acid sequence: CATSGRGRYNEQFF.

This chain connects TRBV7-9 to TRBJ1-5; D remains unclear. The CDR3 length is 13 residues. CDR1 is SEHNR, CDR2 FQNEAQ, per germline (reference sequence). V gave up 4 bases and J gave up 8 bases, with 12 bases separating them. CDR3 protein: CASSSDLREPQHF. CDR3 DNA: TGTGCCAGCAGCTCCGATCTCCGGGAGCCCCAGCATTTT.

Details on this clone: The junction departs from the called germline gene at one end, perhaps through a read error. The chain recombines TRBV7-7 with TRBJ2-5; D is ambiguous. The germline gives CDR1 SSHAT, CDR2 FNYEAQ (reference sequence). The CDR3 runs to 13 residues. The CDR3 protein is CASSPGRQETQYF. As DNA, the CDR3 is TGTGCTAGCAGCCCCGGCAGGCAAGAGACCCAGTACTTC. Full variable domain (rest looked up from reference TRBV7-7 and TRBJ2-5): GAGVSQSPRYKVTKRGQDVTLRCDPISSHATLYWYQQALGQGPEFLTYFNYEAQPDKSGLPSDRFSAERPEGSISTLTIQRTEQRDSAMYRCASSPGRQETQYFGPGTRLLVL.

The V and J genes are TRBV6-5 and TRBJ1-1, with D unclear. Germline CDR1 and CDR2: MNHEY and SVGAGI. V was cut by 6 bases and J by 8 bases, with 10 bases left in between. The CDR3 has 11 amino acids. CDR3 protein: CASSPHGEAFF. CDR3 coding DNA: TGTGCCAGCAGCCCACATGGCGAAGCTTTCTTT.

This clone was seen just once. The chain uses TRBV3-1 (or the pseudogene TRBV3-2) and TRBJ1-1, with 9 bases fitting TRBD1. Germline V CDR1 and CDR2: LGHDT, YNNKEL (reference sequence). The V and J ends lost 5 bases and 4 bases, in that order; junction bases with no gene match: 11. This CDR3 contains 16 residues. The CDR3: CASSYRQGGASTEAFF. In DNA form, the CDR3 reads TGTGCCAGCAGCTACCGACAGGGGGGTGCGAGCACTGAAGCTTTCTTT.

The rearrangement joins TRBV5-1 to TRBJ1-1; 10 bases are a match to TRBD1. Trimming removed 2 bases from V and 11 bases from J; junction bases left unmatched: 9. Germline V gene lookup returns CDR1 SGHRS and CDR2 YFSETQ. CDR3 length equals 14 residues. DNA for the CDR3: TGCGCCAGCAGCTTCTCCGGGACAGGGGTCGGCGCTTTCTTT. This codes for CASSFSGTGVGAFF.

This clone was seen a single time. The chain links TRBV19 to TRBJ1-2; possible D gene TRBD1, 6 bases. Germline-derived CDR1 and CDR2 are LNHDA and SQIVND (reference sequence). CDR3 size: 17 residues. Trimming took off 7 bases at V and 4 bases at J, with 25 bases between the two ends. The CDR3 DNA reads as TGTGCCAGTACCGTAAGACCTCAGGGGTCCTCCTTCTATGGCTACACCTTC. Translating gives CASTVRPQGSSFYGYTF.

This clone was counted between two and nine times. The CDR3 is CASSYRYGQGAYGYTF. The CDR3 nucleotides are TGTGCCAGCAGTTATAGGTATGGACAGGGGGCGTATGGCTACACCTTC. J is TRBJ1-2 and V is TRBV27, with 11 positions matching TRBD1. This CDR3 comprises 16 residues. Germline CDR1 reads MNHEY; CDR2 reads SMNVEV (reference sequence). Losses at the gene ends were 4 bases for V and 5 bases for J; bases not matched to a gene: 9.

The rearrangement links TRBV10-3 to TRBJ2-1; tentative D call: TRBD2 (5 bases). V was cut by 0 bases and J by 4 bases, with 10 bases left in between. The CDR3 extends over 15 amino acids. The germline V gene has CDR1 ENHRY and CDR2 SYGVKD. CDR3: CAISESRVGYNEQFF. Here the CDR3 DNA reads TGTGCCATCAGTGAGTCGCGGGTGGGTTACAATGAGCAGTTCTTC.

The chain is built from TRBV6-2 or TRBV6-3 and TRBJ2-4; D possibly corresponds to TRBD1 (6 bases). This CDR3 is 14 amino acids long. Per the germline V gene, CDR1 is MNHEY and CDR2 is SVGEGT. V was clipped by 5 bases and J by 5 bases, with 13 bases between them. Here the CDR3 DNA reads TGTGCCAGCAGTCGGACAGTCTCCCAAAACATTCAGTACTTC. It codes for CASSRTVSQNIQYF.

CDR3 coding DNA: TGCGCCAGCAGCCAAGACTTTACAGGGGGAGGAGAAAAACTGTTTTTT. Protein: CASSQDFTGGGEKLFF. The chain is built from TRBV4-3 and TRBJ1-4; 8 positions match TRBD1. Germline CDR1 is LGHNA and CDR2 is YSLEER. The CDR3 is made up of 16 amino acids. The V gene end was trimmed by 0 bases and the J gene end by 8 bases; junction bases not matched to a gene: 8.

The chain links TRBV5-1 to TRBJ2-5; maybe TRBD2 (5 bases). The CDR3 sequence is 13 residues long. V was shortened by 1 base and J by 4 bases, with 8 bases between the two germline ends. CDR1 is SGHRS, CDR2 YFSETQ, per germline. CDR3 residues: CASSLREGETQYF. The CDR3 DNA is TGCGCCAGCAGCTTGCGCGAGGGAGAGACCCAGTACTTC.

This clone was seen more than once but under ten times. V is TRBV14 and J is TRBJ1-3; TRBD1 agrees at 9 bases. Germline assignment: CDR1 SGHDN and CDR2 FVKESK. Trimming took 2 bases from V and 3 from J; bases not matched to a gene: 11. The CDR3 is 18 residues long. In DNA form, the CDR3 reads TGTGCCAGCAGCCAATACCGGGACAGGGACCCTTTTGGAAACACCATATATTTT. It translates to CASSQYRDRDPFGNTIYF.

The chain combines TRBV11-2 with TRBJ2-7, with TRBD2 matching over 7 bases. There are 15 residues in the CDR3. Trimming took 6 bases from V and 5 from J; bases not matched to a gene: 13. Germline V gene data show CDR1 as SGHAT and CDR2 as FQNNGV. This CDR3 is CASSLGSGNWNEQYF. The CDR3 DNA sequence: TGTGCCAGCAGTCTAGGCAGCGGGAATTGGAACGAGCAGTACTTC.

The V and J genes are TRBV18 and TRBJ2-4; a possible D gene is TRBD1 (6 bases). CDR3 length: 15 amino acids. Trimming took 6 bases from V and 0 from J, leaving 12 bases between them. Per germline, CDR1 KGHSH and CDR2 LQKENI. The CDR3 bases are TGTGCCAGCTCGTCACAGGGTATAGCCAAAAACATTCAGTACTTC. Residues: CASSSQGIAKNIQYF.

The gene calls are TRBV5-6 and TRBJ2-7; 10 bases map to TRBD2. Trimming took 2 bases from V and 5 from J; bases not matched to a gene: 4. Germline V gives CDR1 SGHDT, CDR2 YYEEEE. The CDR3 loop spans 14 amino acids. The CDR3 loop is CASSFTSGTHEQYF. CDR3 nucleotides: TGTGCCAGCAGCTTTACTAGCGGGACCCACGAGCAGTACTTC.

The genes are TRBV7-2 and TRBJ2-7, with TRBD2 matching 11 bases. Germline V gives CDR1 SGHTA, CDR2 FQGNSA. The CDR3 length is 15 residues. V shed 5 bases and J 0 bases; nucleotides not matched to a gene: 3. DNA for the CDR3: TGTGCCAGCAGCAGAACTAGCGGGGGCTCCTACGAGCAGTACGTC. This codes for CASSRTSGGSYEQYV.